This T cell receptor (beta chain) appears in the sequencing data of a study of shared clonotypes between healthy human individuals. CD45RO-negative cells were positively selected for CCR7, leaving out terminally differentiated effector memory CD45RA+ cells. Data came from immunoSEQ multiplex PCR; TCRdb stores just in-frame clones and leaves some out. The sample records some 2 million clones, approximately 94% being singletons. Sequencing was performed on naive CD8+ T cells sorted from blood. This sequence originates from a man in his late teens or twenties in good health.

Written as DNA, the CDR3 is TGCGCCAGCAGCCAAGGGATATCCCTGGGAGAGACCCAGTACTTC. Its protein product is CASSQGISLGETQYF. This chain uses TRBV4-3 with TRBJ2-5; no reliable D call. The ends were cut back, 1 base at V and 4 bases at J, with 13 bases in the middle. Per the germline V gene, CDR1 is LGHNA and CDR2 is YSLEER. The CDR3 spans 15 residues.